Reported below is one TCR beta chain. Its antigen is unidentified. V was clipped by 1 base and J by 3 bases, with 12 bases between them. The germline V gene has CDR1 SGHDN and CDR2 FVKESK. The CDR3 is made up of 15 amino acids. The CDR3 regions of TCR beta were amplified from RNA transcripts. The HTBI primer set was used in a first-round RT-PCR of the TCR CDR3. TCRdb redid the calling of the multiplex PCR reads with MiXCR, one entry per CDR3 protein. Of approximately 400,000 distinct CDR3 sequences in the sample, about 14% were seen once. The study based diagnoses on clinical symptoms, serum thyroxine and TRAb, thyroid ultrasound and orbital computed tomography. These data belong to a study of T cells in Graves' hyperthyroidism and ophthalmopathy. Study-wide results and caveats: Most clonotypes that expanded in the thyroid above 0.001 also showed up in blood.

The chain employs TRBV14 and TRBJ1-1; unclear D gene. The specimen sequenced was blood. This clonotype originated in a woman under 40 with Graves' ophthalmopathy. The CDR3 here is CASSQGELWYTEAFF. The CDR3 DNA follows: TGTGCCAGCAGCCAAGGGGAACTTTGGTACACTGAAGCTTTCTTT. Complete variable domain (other parts from reference TRBV14 and TRBJ1-1): EAGVTQFPSHSVIEKGQTVTLRCDPISGHDNLYWYRRVMGKEIKFLLHFVKESKQDESGMPNNRFLAERTGGTYSTLKVQPAELEDSGVYFCASSQGELWYTEAFFGQGTRLTVV.